This T cell receptor (beta chain) emerged from a study of T cell responses to AZD1222 COVID-19 vaccine. Study results and limitations: Repertoires were collected only later (after the peak T cell response had occurred). Spike-specific TCR breadth and depth rose after two AZD1222 doses.

With respect to this clone: Its antigen is as yet unknown.

Repertoires were generated with immunoSEQ multiplex PCR, while TCRdb's copy carries only in-frame clones and drops some. Found here are some 170,000 clones, approximately 90% of them singletons; the top ten hold less than 1.3%. Second-dose intervals near 4 or 12 weeks were combined. Trimming cost V 4 bases and J 1 base; bases outside gene matches: 1. The CDR3 consists of 14 residues. Per the germline V gene, CDR1 is MNHEY and CDR2 is SVGAGI. The receptor comes from an adult who received the AZD1222 COVID-19 vaccine. J is TRBJ1-1 and V is TRBV6-5; TRBD1 aligns across 9 bases. The sequences come from peripheral blood, collected 28 days after the second AZD1222 dose. CDR3 protein: CASSLGQGNTEAFF. CDR3 DNA sequence: TGTGCCAGCAGTTTGGGACAGGGGAACACTGAAGCTTTCTTT.